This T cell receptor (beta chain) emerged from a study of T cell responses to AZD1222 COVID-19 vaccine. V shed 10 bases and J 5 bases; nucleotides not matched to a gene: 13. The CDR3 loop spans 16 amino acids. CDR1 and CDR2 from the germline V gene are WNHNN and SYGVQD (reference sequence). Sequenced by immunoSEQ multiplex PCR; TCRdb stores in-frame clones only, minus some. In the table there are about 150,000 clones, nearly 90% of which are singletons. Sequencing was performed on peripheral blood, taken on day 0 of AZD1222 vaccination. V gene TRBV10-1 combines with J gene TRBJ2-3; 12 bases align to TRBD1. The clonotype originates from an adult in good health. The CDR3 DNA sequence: TGCGCCACCAACGACCGGGACAGGGGGCTTGTAGATACGCAGTATTTT. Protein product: CATNDRDRGLVDTQYF.